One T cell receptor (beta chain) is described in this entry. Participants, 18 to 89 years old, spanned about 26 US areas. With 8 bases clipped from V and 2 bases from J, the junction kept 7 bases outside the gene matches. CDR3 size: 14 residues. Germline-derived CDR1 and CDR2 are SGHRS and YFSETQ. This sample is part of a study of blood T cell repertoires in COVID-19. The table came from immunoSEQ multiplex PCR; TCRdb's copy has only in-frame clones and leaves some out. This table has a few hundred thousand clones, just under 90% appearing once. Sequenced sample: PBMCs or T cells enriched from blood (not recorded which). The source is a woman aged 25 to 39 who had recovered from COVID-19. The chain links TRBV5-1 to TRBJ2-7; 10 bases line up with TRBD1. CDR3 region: CASCRDRGPYEQYF. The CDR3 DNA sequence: TGCGCCAGTTGCCGGGACAGGGGCCCCTACGAGCAGTACTTC. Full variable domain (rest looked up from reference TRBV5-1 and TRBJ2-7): KAGVTQTPRYLIKTRGQQVTLSCSPISGHRSVSWYQQTPGQGLQFLFEYFSETQRNKGNFPGRFSGRQFSNSRSEMNVSTLELGDSALYLCASCRDRGPYEQYFGPGTRLTVT.